The entry that follows covers one T cell receptor beta chain sequence. The target antigen is unknown. Looked up from germline, CDR1 is SGDLS and CDR2 is YYNGEE. The CDR3 runs to 18 residues. The V end was cut by 3 bases, the J end by 5 bases, with 25 bases between. Isolating PBMCs gave at least 7 million of these cells per sample. A minimum of 5 micrograms of total RNA was extracted per sample. A sample-barcoded 5' primer and a J-beta primer mix were used in a second PCR of roughly 7 to 11 cycles. All samples gave at least 2.5 million CDR3-containing paired-end reads. TCRdb re-called the 5' RACE reads through MiXCR, storing one row per CDR3 protein. Among about 640,000 distinct CDR3 sequences, around 54% were seen once, and the ten largest hold approximately 40%. The data stem from a study of blood T cells in healthy people across ages. Whole-study results and caveats: Measured against age, TCR beta diversity per million T cells decreased in a roughly linear manner.

This sequence originates from a man in his sixties in good health. Sample: blood. J is TRBJ2-3 and V is TRBV9, with D possibly matching TRBD1 (5 bases). As DNA, the CDR3 is TGTGCCAGCAGCGCACCCAGGGTCGGGCGACCACAGCAAGATACGCAGTATTTT. It translates to CASSAPRVGRPQQDTQYF.